What follows is one TCR beta chain and its context. Assay: immunoSEQ multiplex PCR; the TCRdb copy retains only in-frame clones and omits some. The table lists 50,000 to 65,000 clones, roughly 80% of them singletons. These data belong to a study of OX40 agonist ivuxolimab in advanced cancers. As for the study in general: Dose-escalation cases comprised hepatocellular carcinoma, melanoma, renal cell or head and neck cancer. A mean age of about 56 years, range 23 to 79, was recorded, and around 85% were male. Two patients with cutaneous melanoma and one with hepatocellular carcinoma, three in total, showed partial responses.

Sampled blood was obtained at baseline, cycle 4 day 1, and cycle 7 day 1. This TCR was recovered from an adult with an advanced solid tumor such as melanoma, head and neck, liver or kidney cancer. Sequencing was performed on CD4+ or CD8+ T cells sorted from blood, taken in a trial of the OX40 agonist ivuxolimab.

For the CDR3, the DNA is TGTGCCAGCAGCTCACCAGGTGGCCTCCAAGAGACCCAGTACTTC. Translating it yields CASSSPGGLQETQYF. The V call is TRBV5-5, the J call TRBJ2-5; D remains unclear. The CDR3 is 15 amino acids. The germline V gene encodes CDR1 SGHKS and CDR2 YYEKEE (reference sequence). V was clipped by 3 bases and J by 1 base, with 13 bases between them.